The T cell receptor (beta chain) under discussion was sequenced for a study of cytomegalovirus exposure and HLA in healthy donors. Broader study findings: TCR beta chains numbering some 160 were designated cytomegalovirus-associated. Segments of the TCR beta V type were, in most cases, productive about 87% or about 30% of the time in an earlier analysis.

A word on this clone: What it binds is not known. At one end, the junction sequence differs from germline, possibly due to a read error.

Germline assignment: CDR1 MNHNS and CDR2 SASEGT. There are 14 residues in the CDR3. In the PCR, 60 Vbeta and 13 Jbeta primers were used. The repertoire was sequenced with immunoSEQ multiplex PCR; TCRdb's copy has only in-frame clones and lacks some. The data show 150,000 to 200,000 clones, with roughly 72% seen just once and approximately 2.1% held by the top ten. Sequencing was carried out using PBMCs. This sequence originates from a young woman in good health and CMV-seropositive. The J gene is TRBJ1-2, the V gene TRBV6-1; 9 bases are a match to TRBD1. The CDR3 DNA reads TGTGCCAGCAGAGAAGGGACAGGGTTCTATGGCTACACCTTC. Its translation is CASREGTGFYGYTF.